The source of this T cell receptor beta chain is a study of CD8+CD57+ T cells in acquired aplastic anemia. The wider study: Sorted CD4+ and CD8+ cells gave an average of approximately 3 ug of DNA.

This CDR3 comprises 15 residues. V was pared by 5 bases and J by 6 bases, with 7 bases of the junction left unmatched. Germline values: CDR1 DFQATT, CDR2 SNEGSKA (reference sequence). Selection for sequencing was limited to patients who had shown CD8+CD57+ cell expansion by flow cytometry. About this clonotype: Antigen specificity is unknown.

The template used for profiling TCR beta VDJ and CDR3 was genomic DNA. TCRdb re-derived calls from the reads in MiXCR, one entry per CDR3 protein. The sample records roughly 240,000 distinct CDR3 sequences, roughly half being singletons. Study results and limitations: Approximately 29 was the count of CD8+ CDR3 sequences that patients shared with controls. Patients and controls had CD8+ Simpson's diversity values that were not significantly distinct.

The sequence derives from a human donor with aplastic anemia. Sequenced material: sorted CD4+, CD8+, or CD8+CD57+ T cells (not recorded which) from PBMCs. The chain couples TRBV20-1 to TRBJ2-1; 13 bases match TRBD2. In nucleotides, the CDR3 is TGCAGTGCTCCCTTACTAGCGGGAGGGCCCAATGAGCAGTTCTTC. The encoded protein is CSAPLLAGGPNEQFF.